This T cell receptor beta chain was retrieved from a study of CD8+CD57+ T cells in acquired aplastic anemia. Sequenced patients had shown CD8+CD57+ cell expansion by flow cytometry. With no exception, the patients had severe acquired aplastic anemia. Germline lookup yields CDR1 LNHDA and CDR2 SQIVND (reference sequence). The ends were cut back, 7 bases at V and 6 bases at J, with 19 bases in the middle. This CDR3 region has 14 residues. For CDR3 and TCR beta VDJ profiling, genomic DNA was the template used. From the reads, TCRdb called clonotypes with MiXCR, one entry per CDR3 protein. Of 100,000 to 150,000 distinct CDR3 sequences listed, under 65% are singletons.

This receptor was identified in a human donor with aplastic anemia. Material: sorted CD4+, CD8+, or CD8+CD57+ T cells (not recorded which) from PBMCs. The rearrangement uses TRBV19 and TRBJ2-7; tentatively, D is TRBD2 (6 bases). The CDR3 sequence: CASKVTGGVGEQYF. CDR3 sequence (DNA): TGTGCCAGTAAGGTGACTGGCGGGGTTGGCGAGCAGTACTTC.